Below, 23 T cell receptor beta chains from the same sample are listed, as sequenced in a study of CD8 T cells in cerebrospinal fluid in Alzheimer's disease. Following a re-call of the 10x single-cell sequencing reads, TCRdb has one entry per CDR3 protein and lacks DNA. The table lists approximately 1,300 distinct CDR3 sequences. The source material was cerebrospinal fluid. The receptor set was obtained from a human donor in good health.

This clonotype ranks as medium-sized in terms of frequency. This chain uses TRBV4-1 with TRBJ2-3; there is no DNA to check the TCRdb D call of TRBD2. Germline CDR1 reads MGHRA; CDR2 reads YSYEKL. This CDR3 has 18 amino acids. The CDR3 protein is CASSQGTSGSTGADTQYF.

According to its frequency, this clonotype is medium-sized. This chain connects TRBV7-2 to TRBJ2-7. The CDR3 consists of 15 residues. Germline V gene data show CDR1 as SGHTA and CDR2 as FQGNSA. The CDR3 is CASSLGQASSYEQYF.

Frequency places this clonotype as medium-sized. The CDR3 loop is CASPGGTEAFF. The chain links TRBV30 to TRBJ1-1; the D call from TCRdb, TRBD1, cannot be confirmed without DNA. The CDR3 runs 11 residues. CDR1 is GTSNPN, CDR2 SVGIG, per germline (reference sequence). Using reference TRBV30 and TRBJ1-1 for the parts outside the CDR3, the full variable domain is SQTIHQWPATLVQPVGSPLSLECTVEGTSNPNLYWYRQAAGRGLQLLFYSVGIGQISSEVPQNLSASRPQDRQFILSSKKLLLSDSGFYLCASPGGTEAFFGQGTRLTVV.

Measured by frequency, this clonotype is medium-sized. The V and J genes are TRBV19 and TRBJ1-1; TCRdb returns TRBD1, unconfirmable since there is no DNA. The CDR3 covers 13 residues. Looked up from germline, CDR1 is LNHDA and CDR2 is SQIVND (reference sequence). CDR3 amino acids: CASSSTGFTEAFF.

The gene calls are TRBV19 and TRBJ2-5. Germline CDR1 reads LNHDA; CDR2 reads SQIVND (reference sequence). This CDR3 has 14 amino acids. CDR3 sequence reads: CASSILGVVETQYF.

This clonotype is called medium-sized based on its frequency. The chain recombines TRBV18 with TRBJ1-6. The CDR3 length is 15 residues. Germline CDR1 KGHSH, CDR2 LQKENI. The CDR3: CASSPQSSYNSPLHF.

This clonotype is deemed large by its frequency. The chain employs TRBV18 and TRBJ2-1; without DNA, the TCRdb call of TRBD1 cannot be checked. From germline, CDR1 is KGHSH and CDR2 LQKENI. The CDR3 is made up of 14 amino acids. This chain's CDR3 is CASSRSWENNEQFF.

By frequency, this clonotype registers medium-sized (0.01 to 0.1%). The gene calls are TRBV27 and TRBJ2-2; the D call from TCRdb, TRBD1, cannot be confirmed without DNA. Germline values: CDR1 MNHEY, CDR2 SMNVEV (reference sequence). This CDR3 spans 14 amino acids. CDR3 loop: CASSSGRNTGELFF.

The chain combines TRBV9 with TRBJ2-1; TCRdb's D call, TRBD1, is unchecked because there is no DNA. Looked up from germline, CDR1 is SGDLS and CDR2 is YYNGEE. This CDR3 contains 15 residues. The CDR3 region is CASSVFGGTHNEQFF.

This clonotype is called medium-sized (0.01 to 0.1%) based on its frequency. The chain combines TRBV6-6 with TRBJ2-4; TCRdb selects TRBD1, and the lack of DNA leaves this call unchecked. Germline CDR1 is MNHNY and CDR2 is SVGAGI (reference sequence). This CDR3 has 15 amino acids. Here the CDR3 reads CASSPLGLGKNIQYF.

This clonotype is medium-sized by frequency. The rearrangement uses TRBV27 and TRBJ2-1; TCRdb's D gene call, TRBD1, goes unchecked for lack of DNA. There are 17 residues in the CDR3. The germline V gene encodes CDR1 MNHEY and CDR2 SMNVEV (reference sequence). The CDR3 sequence is CASSLSPPSVSYNEQFF.

By frequency, this clonotype is medium-sized. The rearrangement uses TRBV20-1 and TRBJ1-5; the TCRdb D gene call, TRBD1, has no DNA to confirm it. Germline-derived CDR1 and CDR2 are DFQATT and SNEGSKA (reference sequence). The CDR3 spans 14 residues. CDR3: CSASQTDSNQPQHF.

This clonotype is large by frequency. CDR3 sequence reads: CASSLDLGEQYF. V is TRBV7-2 and J is TRBJ2-7. This CDR3 is built from 12 residues. CDR1 SGHTA and CDR2 FQGNSA come from the germline V gene.

Its frequency marks this clonotype as medium-sized. This chain joins TRBV6-5 and TRBJ2-1; the TRBD2 assignment by TCRdb is unverifiable without DNA. CDR3 length: 15 amino acids. The germline gives CDR1 MNHEY, CDR2 SVGAGI. CDR3 residues: CASSRLAVPYNEQFF.

This clonotype counts as large by frequency. The rearrangement uses TRBV6-1 and TRBJ2-1; the D call from TCRdb, TRBD2, cannot be confirmed without DNA. The CDR3 is 14 amino acids. CDR1 is MNHNS and CDR2 is SASEGT in the germline V gene. The CDR3: CASRLAGGDNEQFF.

This clonotype is identified as medium-sized (0.01 to 0.1%) from frequency. The chain recombines TRBV7-2 with TRBJ2-3. CDR3 length equals 13 residues. Germline V gene data show CDR1 as SGHTA and CDR2 as FQGNSA. CDR3: CASSLTYTDTQYF.

This clonotype ranks as large (0.1 to 1%) in terms of frequency. J is TRBJ1-5 and V is TRBV28. The germline CDR1 and CDR2 sequences are MDHEN and SYDVKM. This CDR3 comprises 14 residues. The CDR3 sequence: CASSLRQSNQPQHF.

This clonotype is identified as large (0.1 to 1%) from frequency. The chain links TRBV6-1 to TRBJ1-5; TCRdb's D call, TRBD1, is unchecked because there is no DNA. The germline V gene encodes CDR1 MNHNS and CDR2 SASEGT. The CDR3 runs to 13 residues. This CDR3 reads CASSLQGRQPQHF.

In terms of frequency, this clonotype is medium-sized (0.01 to 0.1%). The chain is built from TRBV9 and TRBJ2-3. Germline CDR1 reads SGDLS; CDR2 reads YYNGEE. The CDR3 is 15 amino acids. The CDR3 protein is CASSVVGATTDTQYF.

This clonotype counts as medium-sized (0.01 to 0.1%) by frequency. CDR3 in amino acids: CASSVGTSGGTGELFF. V usage is TRBV5-4 and J usage is TRBJ2-2; as DNA is missing, the TRBD2 call by TCRdb cannot be tested. The CDR3 extends over 16 amino acids. Germline CDR1 is SGHNT and CDR2 is YYREEE (reference sequence).

This clonotype is identified as medium-sized from frequency. The genes are TRBV6-6 and TRBJ1-5; the TRBD1 assignment by TCRdb is unverifiable without DNA. The CDR3 has 14 amino acids. Germline V gene lookup returns CDR1 MNHNY and CDR2 SVGAGI (reference sequence). The CDR3 loop is CASTMTGGLEPQHF.

This clonotype is labeled medium-sized based on frequency. The chain has TRBV5-6 and TRBJ2-5; without DNA, the TCRdb call of TRBD2 cannot be checked. CDR1 is SGHDT, CDR2 YYEEEE, per germline. The CDR3 consists of 16 residues. CDR3 region: CASSLGAGVRGETQYF.

This clonotype is identified as medium-sized from frequency. The V and J genes are TRBV30 and TRBJ2-5. The CDR3 runs to 13 residues. Germline values: CDR1 GTSNPN, CDR2 SVGIG (reference sequence). The CDR3 reads CAWSVLASETQYF. Based on the CDR3 plus reference TRBV30 and TRBJ2-5, the full variable domain is SQTIHQWPATLVQPVGSPLSLECTVEGTSNPNLYWYRQAAGRGLQLLFYSVGIGQISSEVPQNLSASRPQDRQFILSSKKLLLSDSGFYLCAWSVLASETQYFGPGTRLLVL.